Following are 20 T cell receptor beta chains from one sample sequenced in a study of CD8 T cells in Susac syndrome. About 0.5 to 1 ug RNA was reverse transcribed with random hexamers. TCRdb ran MiXCR on the immunoSEQ multiplex PCR reads and lists one entry per CDR3 protein. The repertoire holds about 94,000 distinct CDR3 sequences, with just under 95% as singletons. Sample: CD4+ T cells from PBMCs. All receptors derive from a human donor with Susac syndrome.

The genes are TRBV28 and TRBJ1-5, with D tentatively TRBD1 (6 bases). Trimming left V 6 bases short and J 6 bases short, with 15 bases between. The CDR3 length is 14 residues. Germline V gives CDR1 MDHEN, CDR2 SYDVKM. CDR3 in amino acids: CASSKGGVGQPQHF. CDR3 DNA: TGTGCCAGCAGCAAGGGGGGTGTTGGTCAGCCCCAGCATTTT. The whole variable domain, filled in from reference TRBV28 and TRBJ1-5, reads DVKVTQSSRYLVKRTGEKVFLECVQDMDHENMFWYRQDPGLGLRLIYFSYDVKMKEKGDIPEGYSVSREKKERFSLILESASTNQTSMYLCASSKGGVGQPQHFGDGTRLSIL.

The chain has TRBV19 and TRBJ2-1; D is undetermined. V was shortened by 3 bases and J by 11 bases, with 11 bases between the two germline ends. The CDR3 runs 12 residues. In germline, CDR1 is LNHDA, CDR2 SQIVND (reference sequence). CDR3 DNA: TGTGCCAGTAGTATGTTGCGGATAAAGCAGTTCTTC. It yields the protein CASSMLRIKQFF. Full variable domain (remainder filled in from reference TRBV19 and TRBJ2-1): DGGITQSPKYLFRKEGQNVTLSCEQNLNHDAMYWYRQDPGQGLRLIYYSQIVNDFQKGDIAEGYSVSREKKESFPLTVTSAQKNPTAFYLCASSMLRIKQFFGPGTRLTVL.

This chain joins TRBV9 and TRBJ1-2, with 8 bases lining up with TRBD1. J was trimmed by 7 bases and V by 0 bases; bases with no gene match: 5. CDR3 length: 14 residues. CDR1 is SGDLS, CDR2 YYNGEE, per germline. The CDR3 is CASSVDGQGSGYTF. CDR3 sequence (DNA): TGTGCCAGCAGCGTAGACGGACAGGGTAGTGGCTACACCTTC.

The chain uses TRBV12-3 or TRBV12-4 and TRBJ2-3, with TRBD1 matching over 8 bases. The CDR3 is 15 residues long. V was clipped by 6 bases and J by 3 bases; unmatched bases: 8. Written as DNA, the CDR3 is TGTGCCAGCAGCGCGGACAGGGACTTTACAGATACGCAGTATTTT. Translation: CASSADRDFTDTQYF.

This chain joins TRBV12-3 or TRBV12-4 and TRBJ2-5, with D uncertain. V lost 5 bases and J 4 bases, leaving 14 bases between the germline ends. This CDR3 is 14 amino acids long. CDR3 nucleotides: TGTGCCAGCAGTCCATCAACTTCGACAGAGACCCAGTACTTC. Amino acid sequence: CASSPSTSTETQYF.

This clonotype was seen only once. The chain combines TRBV6-2 or TRBV6-3 with TRBJ1-2; D gene ambiguous. Trimming removed 2 bases from V and 11 bases from J, with 12 bases in between. The CDR3 is 12 residues long. The germline V gene has CDR1 MNHEY and CDR2 SVGEGT. The CDR3 loop reads CASSYPDQMYTF. For the CDR3, the DNA is TGTGCCAGCAGTTACCCCGACCAGATGTACACCTTC.

The V call is TRBV13, the J call TRBJ2-3, with 9 nucleotides matching TRBD1. The CDR3 contains 17 residues. V dropped 5 bases and J dropped 3; count of bases not matched to a gene: 12. In germline, CDR1 is PRHDT, CDR2 FYEKMQ (reference sequence). The CDR3 DNA follows: TGTGCCAGCAGCCTCTGGGGACCGGGACAGGGTACAGATACGCAGTATTTT. It codes for CASSLWGPGQGTDTQYF.

The rearrangement joins TRBV3-1 to TRBJ2-3; 12 nucleotides align to TRBD2. Germline V gene sequence: CDR1 LGHDT, CDR2 YNNKEL (reference sequence). V shed 4 bases, J shed 1 base, and the junction held 3 bases outside the gene matches. The CDR3 extends over 16 amino acids. CDR3 nucleotide sequence: TGTGCCAGCAGCCCGTGGACTAGCGGGGGCACAGATACGCAGTATTTT. Encoded protein: CASSPWTSGGTDTQYF.

The table lists this clonotype with a count of one. CDR3 nucleotide sequence: TGTGCCAGCAGCTCCAATGGACAAATAAATCAGCCCCAGCATTTT. Its protein is CASSSNGQINQPQHF. The V and J genes are TRBV7-2 and TRBJ1-5; tentatively, D is TRBD1 (5 bases). This CDR3 has 15 amino acids. V lost 4 bases, J lost 4 bases, and 14 bases lay in between. The V gene's germline CDR1 is SGHTA and CDR2 FQGNSA.

The rearrangement joins TRBV20-1 to TRBJ2-1; D call uncertain. Germline V gives CDR1 DFQATT, CDR2 SNEGSKA (reference sequence). CDR3 length: 14 amino acids. V was pared by 0 bases and J by 3 bases, with 9 bases between. The CDR3 loop reads CSARDLVFYNEQFF. In nucleotides, the CDR3 is TGCAGTGCTAGAGATCTAGTTTTCTACAATGAGCAGTTCTTC.

To note about this clonotype: A junction end diverges from the germline sequence, so it may reflect a read error. The V call is TRBV28, the J call TRBJ1-1; D is perhaps TRBD1 (6 bases). Germline assignment: CDR1 MDHEN and CDR2 SYDVKM. The CDR3 is made up of 15 amino acids. The CDR3 spells CASSTHATGNTEAFF. The CDR3 DNA reads as TGCGCCAGCAGTACCCACGCGACAGGCAACACTGAAGCTTTCTTT.

The chain has TRBV12-3 or TRBV12-4 and TRBJ1-6; 8 positions agree with TRBD1. J was trimmed by 6 bases and V by 6 bases; bases with no gene match: 7. This CDR3 has 15 residues. CDR3 nucleotide sequence: TGTGCCAGCAGGATACGACAGGGGTCTAATTCACCCCTCCACTTT. Translating it yields CASRIRQGSNSPLHF.

The chain combines TRBV29-1 with TRBJ1-5, with D maybe TRBD1 (5 bases). The CDR3 consists of 12 residues. V was pared by 4 bases and J by 5 bases, with 9 bases between. CDR1 and CDR2 from the germline V gene are SQVTM and ANQGSEA. The CDR3 protein is CSVGQTDQPQHF. Written as DNA, the CDR3 is TGCAGCGTTGGACAGACTGATCAGCCCCAGCATTTT.

The rearrangement links TRBV5-1 to TRBJ1-6; D perhaps matches TRBD1 (5 bases). CDR3 size: 15 residues. CDR1 SGHRS and CDR2 YFSETQ come from the germline V gene. V was clipped by 4 bases and J by 10 bases, with 18 bases between them. DNA for the CDR3: TGCGCCAGCAGCAGGGAGGAGGGTTGGGGCTCACCCCTCCACTTT. This sequence encodes CASSREEGWGSPLHF.

V usage is TRBV5-1 and J usage is TRBJ2-2, with D possibly being TRBD1 (6 bases). V gave up 5 bases and J gave up 4 bases, with 9 bases separating them. This CDR3 is built from 13 residues. Germline CDR1 and CDR2: SGHRS and YFSETQ. The CDR3 here is CASRDSFTGELFF. CDR3 coding DNA: TGCGCCAGCAGGGACAGTTTCACCGGGGAGCTGTTTTTT.

The V and J genes are TRBV4-3 and TRBJ2-7, with unresolved D. CDR1 is LGHNA and CDR2 is YSLEER in the germline V gene. The V gene lost 0 bases and the J gene lost 6 bases, with 9 bases spanning the gap. CDR3 length: 13 residues. This CDR3 is CASSQDKGLEQYF. The CDR3 DNA is TGCGCCAGCAGCCAAGATAAGGGCCTCGAGCAGTACTTC.

The chain has TRBV29-1 and TRBJ2-3, with D hard to call. CDR1 SQVTM and CDR2 ANQGSEA come from the germline V gene. V lost 5 bases and J lost 4, with 19 bases in between. The CDR3 runs 15 residues. CDR3 nucleotides: TGCAGCGTTCCCTCCCTAACAAGTGGGGCAGATACGCAGTATTTT. It is translated as CSVPSLTSGADTQYF.

The rearrangement links TRBV7-9 to TRBJ1-2; TRBD1 aligns across 7 bases. Trimming at V came to 4 bases and at J to 4 bases, leaving 9 bases not matched to a gene. The germline CDR1 and CDR2 sequences are SEHNR and FQNEAQ (reference sequence). The CDR3 has 15 amino acids. For the CDR3, the DNA is TGTGCCAGCAGCTCGCCGGGGACAGTTTTCTATGGCTACACCTTC. Protein: CASSSPGTVFYGYTF.

Only one count was recorded for this clonotype. The chain uses TRBV5-4 and TRBJ2-1, with 11 bases that match TRBD1. V lost 4 bases to trimming and J lost 10 bases; unmatched junction nucleotides: 10. The germline V gene encodes CDR1 SGHNT and CDR2 YYREEE (reference sequence). CDR3 length: 15 amino acids. The CDR3 is CASSPRTGGSGEQFF. For the CDR3, the DNA is TGTGCCAGCAGCCCGCGGACAGGGGGCTCGGGGGAGCAGTTCTTC. The variable domain in full, with the rest retrieved from reference TRBV5-4 and TRBJ2-1, is ETGVTQSPTHLIKTRGQQVTLRCSSQSGHNTVSWYQQALGQGPQFIFQYYREEENGRGNFPPRFSGLQFPNYSSELNVNALELDDSALYLCASSPRTGGSGEQFFGPGTRLTVL.

The chain couples TRBV12-3 or TRBV12-4 to TRBJ2-4, with TRBD1 as a possible D gene (5 bases). The CDR3 is 13 residues long. V gave up 3 bases and J gave up 8 bases, with 11 bases separating them. CDR3 amino acids: CASSFRTPDIQYF. CDR3 nucleotide sequence: TGTGCCAGCAGTTTCAGGACACCCGACATTCAGTACTTC.